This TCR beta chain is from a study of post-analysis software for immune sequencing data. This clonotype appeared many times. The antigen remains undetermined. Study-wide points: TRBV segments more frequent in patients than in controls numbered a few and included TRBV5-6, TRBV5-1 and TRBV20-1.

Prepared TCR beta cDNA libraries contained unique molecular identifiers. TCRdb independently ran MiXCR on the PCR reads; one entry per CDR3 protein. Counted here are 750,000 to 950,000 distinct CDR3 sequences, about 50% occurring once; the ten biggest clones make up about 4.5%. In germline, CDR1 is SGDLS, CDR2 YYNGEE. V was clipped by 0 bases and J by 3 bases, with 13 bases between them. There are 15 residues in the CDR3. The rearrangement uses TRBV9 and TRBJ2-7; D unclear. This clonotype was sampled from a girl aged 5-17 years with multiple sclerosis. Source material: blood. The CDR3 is CASSVALGLNYEQYF. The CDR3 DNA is TGTGCCAGCAGCGTAGCCTTAGGGCTAAACTACGAGCAGTACTTC.